The 9 T cell receptor beta chains given below trace back to one sample, sequenced in a study of CD8+ T cells in alopecia areata. Extraction of RNA preceded its reverse transcription into cDNA, which served as the sequencing template. TCRdb's table, derived via immunoSEQ multiplex PCR, lists solely in-frame clones and lacks some. This table holds 130,000 to 150,000 clones, approximately 50% found once. Sequenced material: CD4+ T cells sorted from blood. Receptor source: a human donor with alopecia areata.

The chain uses TRBV29-1 and TRBJ1-1, with unresolved D. This CDR3 region has 13 residues. The ends were cut back, 0 bases at V and 1 base at J, with 6 bases in the middle. In germline, CDR1 is SQVTM, CDR2 ANQGSEA. CDR3 region: CSVEETPNTEAFF. The CDR3 coding sequence is TGCAGCGTTGAAGAGACACCGAACACTGAAGCTTTCTTT.

The chain joins TRBV30 to TRBJ1-2, with TRBD1 as a possible D gene (5 bases). Germline V CDR1 and CDR2: GTSNPN, SVGIG (reference sequence). V was clipped by 3 bases and J by 4 bases, with 12 bases between them. The CDR3 length is 13 residues. The CDR3 loop is CAWRYRDLYGYTF. The CDR3 nucleotides are TGTGCCTGGAGATATCGGGACCTCTATGGCTACACCTTC.

The chain has TRBV6-6 and TRBJ2-7; 7 positions match TRBD2. This CDR3 spans 15 amino acids. J lost 3 bases, V lost 4 bases, and 9 bases had no gene match. Per germline, CDR1 MNHNY and CDR2 SVGAGI (reference sequence). This chain's CDR3 is CASSSPRLAGYEQYF. DNA for the CDR3: TGTGCCAGCAGTTCCCCGAGACTAGCCGGCTACGAGCAGTACTTC.

On this clone: The junction departs from the called germline gene at one end, perhaps through a read error. This chain uses TRBV6-1 with TRBJ2-4; possibly TRBD2 for D (5 bases). Germline loops: CDR1 MNHNS, CDR2 SASEGT. There are 11 residues in the CDR3. The CDR3 DNA reads TGTGCCAGCAGAGCCCTAGAACGGGAAACCTTC. Protein: CASRALERETF.

The chain employs TRBV2 and TRBJ2-1, with 7 nucleotides matching TRBD2. This CDR3 is built from 14 residues. Germline V gene data show CDR1 as SNHLY and CDR2 as FYNNEI. V trimming: 11 bases; J trimming: 3 bases; junction bases outside the gene matches: 10. The CDR3 here is CAWRRDYLYNEQFF. As DNA, the CDR3 is TGTGCCTGGAGGCGGGACTATCTCTACAATGAGCAGTTCTTC.

The chain has TRBV6-6 and TRBJ1-2, with D possibly matching TRBD1 (5 bases). The CDR3 contains 11 residues. Trimming pared 6 bases from V and 8 bases from J, leaving 10 bases between. CDR1 is MNHNY, CDR2 SVGAGI, per germline (reference sequence). Here the CDR3 reads CASSVGAGYTF. The CDR3 DNA reads as TGTGCCAGCAGCGTTGGGGCGGGCTACACCTTC.

The V gene is TRBV4-1, the J gene TRBJ2-1; D not certain. The V end was cut by 0 bases, the J end by 5 bases, with 8 bases between. Germline V gives CDR1 MGHRA, CDR2 YSYEKL. The CDR3 length is 14 residues. The CDR3, as DNA: TGCGCCAGCAGCCAAGACCGGGCCCACAATGAGCAGTTCTTC. This sequence encodes CASSQDRAHNEQFF.

This chain uses TRBV5-6 with TRBJ1-2, with 7 bases matching TRBD1. The V segment lost 3 bases and the J segment 10 bases; nucleotides outside the gene matches: 15. CDR3 length: 15 residues. Germline-derived CDR1 and CDR2 are SGHDT and YYEEEE. The CDR3 DNA is TGTGCCAGCAGCTACGTTGGTAGGGGGCTATGGGCCTACACCTTC. This sequence encodes CASSYVGRGLWAYTF.

This clone was counted only a few times. The chain has TRBV30 and TRBJ2-1; D might be TRBD2 (5 bases). The CDR3 consists of 12 residues. Per germline, CDR1 GTSNPN and CDR2 SVGIG (reference sequence). Trimming cost V 4 bases and J 8 bases, with 12 bases left between them. The CDR3 spells CAWTHGGYEQFF. CDR3 nucleotide sequence: TGTGCCTGGACCCACGGCGGGTATGAGCAGTTCTTC.